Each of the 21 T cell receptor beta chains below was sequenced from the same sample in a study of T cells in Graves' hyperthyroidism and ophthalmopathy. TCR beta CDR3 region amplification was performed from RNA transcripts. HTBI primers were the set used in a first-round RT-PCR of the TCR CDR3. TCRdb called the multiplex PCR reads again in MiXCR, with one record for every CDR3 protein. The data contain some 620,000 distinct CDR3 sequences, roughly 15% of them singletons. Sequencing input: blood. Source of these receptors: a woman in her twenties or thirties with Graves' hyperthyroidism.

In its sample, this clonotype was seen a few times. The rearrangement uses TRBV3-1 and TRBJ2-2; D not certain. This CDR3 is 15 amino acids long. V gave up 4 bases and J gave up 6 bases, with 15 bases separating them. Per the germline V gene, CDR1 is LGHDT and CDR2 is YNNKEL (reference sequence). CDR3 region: CASSPDRALAGELFF. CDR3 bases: TGTGCCAGCAGCCCCGACCGGGCGCTCGCCGGGGAGCTGTTTTTT.

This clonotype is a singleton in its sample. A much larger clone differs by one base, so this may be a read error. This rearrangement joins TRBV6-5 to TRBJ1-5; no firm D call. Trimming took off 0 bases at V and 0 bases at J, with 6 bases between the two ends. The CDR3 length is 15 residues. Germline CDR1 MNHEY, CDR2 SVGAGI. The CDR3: CASSYSGNSNQPQHF. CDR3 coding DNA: TGTGCCAGCAGTTACTCAGGGAATAGCAATCAGCCCCAGCATTTT.

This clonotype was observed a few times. The DNA of the CDR3 is TGTGCCAGCATAGGAATAGGTTTTGTGTACTTC. It specifies CASIGIGFVYF. The rearrangement links TRBV6-1 to TRBJ2-5, with no clear D. Per germline, CDR1 MNHNS and CDR2 SASEGT. The CDR3 runs 11 residues. V was shortened by 7 bases and J by 13 bases, with 16 bases between the two germline ends.

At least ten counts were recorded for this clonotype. In DNA, the CDR3 is TGTGCCAGCAGTTGGCCCCCCTCATACCGGGCCTACTTC. Protein product: CASSWPPSYRAYF. The chain joins TRBV7-2 to TRBJ2-7; D is uncertain. The V end was cut by 6 bases, the J end by 13 bases, with 22 bases between. In germline, CDR1 is SGHTA, CDR2 FQGNSA. CDR3 length: 13 amino acids. Drawing the rest from reference TRBV7-2 and TRBJ2-7, the complete variable domain is GAGVSQSPSNKVTEKGKDVELRCDPISGHTALYWYRQSLGQGLEFLIYFQGNSAPDKSGLPSDRFSAERTGGSVSTLTIQRTQQEDSAVYLCASSWPPSYRAYFGPGTRLTVT.

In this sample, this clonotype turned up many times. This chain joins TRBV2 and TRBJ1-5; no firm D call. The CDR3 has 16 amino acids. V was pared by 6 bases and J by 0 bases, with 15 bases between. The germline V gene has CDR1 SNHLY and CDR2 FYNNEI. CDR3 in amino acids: CASRDILSGSNQPQHF. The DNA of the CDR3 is TGTGCCAGCAGGGATATTCTGTCGGGTAGCAATCAGCCCCAGCATTTT.

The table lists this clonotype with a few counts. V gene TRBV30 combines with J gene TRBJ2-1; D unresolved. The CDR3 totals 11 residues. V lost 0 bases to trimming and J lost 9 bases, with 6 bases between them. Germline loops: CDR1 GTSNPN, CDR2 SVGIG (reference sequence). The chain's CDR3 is CAWSVSGEQFF. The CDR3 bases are TGTGCCTGGAGTGTGTCAGGTGAGCAGTTCTTC.

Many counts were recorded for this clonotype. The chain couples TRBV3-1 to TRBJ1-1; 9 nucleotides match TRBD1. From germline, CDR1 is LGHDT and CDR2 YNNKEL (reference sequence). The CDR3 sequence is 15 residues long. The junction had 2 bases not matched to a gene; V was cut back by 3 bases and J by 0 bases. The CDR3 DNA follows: TGTGCCAGCAGCCACTGGACAGGGGTGAACACTGAAGCTTTCTTT. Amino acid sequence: CASSHWTGVNTEAFF.

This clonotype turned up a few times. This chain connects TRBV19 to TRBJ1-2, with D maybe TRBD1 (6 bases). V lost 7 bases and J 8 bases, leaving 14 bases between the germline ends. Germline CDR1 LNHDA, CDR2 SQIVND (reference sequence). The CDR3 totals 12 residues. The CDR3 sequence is CASTSTGQGYTF. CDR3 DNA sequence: TGTGCCAGTACCTCGACAGGCCAGGGCTACACCTTC. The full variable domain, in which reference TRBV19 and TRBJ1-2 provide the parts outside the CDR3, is DGGITQSPKYLFRKEGQNVTLSCEQNLNHDAMYWYRQDPGQGLRLIYYSQIVNDFQKGDIAEGYSVSREKKESFPLTVTSAQKNPTAFYLCASTSTGQGYTFGSGTRLTVV.

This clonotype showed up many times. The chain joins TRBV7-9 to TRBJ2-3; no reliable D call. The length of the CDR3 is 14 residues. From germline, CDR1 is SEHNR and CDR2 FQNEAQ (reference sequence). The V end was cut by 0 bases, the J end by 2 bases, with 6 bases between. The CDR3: CASSLAGFTDTQYF. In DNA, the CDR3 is TGTGCCAGCAGCTTAGCAGGGTTCACAGATACGCAGTATTTT.

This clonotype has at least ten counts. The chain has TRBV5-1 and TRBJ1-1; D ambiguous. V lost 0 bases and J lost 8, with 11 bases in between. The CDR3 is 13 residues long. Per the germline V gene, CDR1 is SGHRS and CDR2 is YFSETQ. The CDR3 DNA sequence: TGCGCCAGCAGCTTGGAGAGTTTCGGAGAAGCTTTCTTT. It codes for CASSLESFGEAFF.

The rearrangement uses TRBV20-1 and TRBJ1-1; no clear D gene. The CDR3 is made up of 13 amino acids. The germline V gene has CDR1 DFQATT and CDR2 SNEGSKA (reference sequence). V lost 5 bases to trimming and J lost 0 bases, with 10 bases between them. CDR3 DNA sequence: TGCAGTGCTGGCGGACCCATGAACACTGAAGCTTTCTTT. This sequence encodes CSAGGPMNTEAFF.

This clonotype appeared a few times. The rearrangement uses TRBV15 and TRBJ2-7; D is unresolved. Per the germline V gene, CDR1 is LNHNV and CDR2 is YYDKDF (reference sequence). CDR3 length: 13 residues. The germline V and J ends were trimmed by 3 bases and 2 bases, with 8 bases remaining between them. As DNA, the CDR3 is TGTGCCACCAGCAGTAAGCGCGCCTACGAGCAGTACTTC. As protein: CATSSKRAYEQYF. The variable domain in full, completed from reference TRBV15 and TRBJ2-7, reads DAMVIQNPRYQVTQFGKPVTLSCSQTLNHNVMYWYQQKSSQAPKLLFHYYDKDFNNEADTPDNFQSRRPNTSFCFLDIRSPGLGDTAMYLCATSSKRAYEQYFGPGTRLTVT.

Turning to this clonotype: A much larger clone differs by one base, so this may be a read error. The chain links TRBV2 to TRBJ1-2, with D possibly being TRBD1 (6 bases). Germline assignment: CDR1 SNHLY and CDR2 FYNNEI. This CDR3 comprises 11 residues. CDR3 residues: CASRAVGGCTF. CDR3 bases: TGTGCCAGCAGGGCGGTGGGGGGCTGCACCTTC.

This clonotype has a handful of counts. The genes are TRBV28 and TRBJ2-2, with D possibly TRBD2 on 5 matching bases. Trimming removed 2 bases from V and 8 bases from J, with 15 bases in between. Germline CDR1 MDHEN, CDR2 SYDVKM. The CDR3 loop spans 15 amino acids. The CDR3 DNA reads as TGTGCCAGCAGTTTACTGCGTGTGGGGAGAGGGGAGCTGTTTTTT. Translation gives CASSLLRVGRGELFF.

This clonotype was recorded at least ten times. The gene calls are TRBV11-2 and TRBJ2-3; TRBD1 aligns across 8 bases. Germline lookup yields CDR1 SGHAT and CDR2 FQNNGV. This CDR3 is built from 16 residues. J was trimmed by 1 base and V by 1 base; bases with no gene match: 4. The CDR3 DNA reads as TGTGCCAGCAGCTTAGGACAGGGGATAGGCACAGATACGCAGTATTTT. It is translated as CASSLGQGIGTDTQYF.

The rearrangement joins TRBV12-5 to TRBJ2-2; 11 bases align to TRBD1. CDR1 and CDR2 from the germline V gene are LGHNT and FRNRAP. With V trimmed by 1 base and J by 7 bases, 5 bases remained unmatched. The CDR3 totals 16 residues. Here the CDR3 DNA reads TGTGCTAGTGGTTTGGGAGGACAGGGGGCCTTCGGGGAGCTGTTTTTT. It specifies CASGLGGQGAFGELFF.

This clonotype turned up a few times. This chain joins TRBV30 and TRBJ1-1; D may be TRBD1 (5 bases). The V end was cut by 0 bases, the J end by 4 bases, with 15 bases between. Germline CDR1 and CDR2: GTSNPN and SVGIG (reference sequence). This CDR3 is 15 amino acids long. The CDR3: CAWSVSRAGPTEAFF. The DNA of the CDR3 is TGTGCCTGGAGTGTATCCAGGGCCGGCCCCACTGAAGCTTTCTTT.

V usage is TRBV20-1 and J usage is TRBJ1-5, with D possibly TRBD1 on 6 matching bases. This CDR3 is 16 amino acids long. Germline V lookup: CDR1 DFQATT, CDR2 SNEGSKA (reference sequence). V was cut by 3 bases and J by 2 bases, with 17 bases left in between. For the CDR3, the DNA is TGCAGTGCTAGGCCCATTAACAGGGAAGGCAATCAGCCCCAGCATTTT. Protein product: CSARPINREGNQPQHF.

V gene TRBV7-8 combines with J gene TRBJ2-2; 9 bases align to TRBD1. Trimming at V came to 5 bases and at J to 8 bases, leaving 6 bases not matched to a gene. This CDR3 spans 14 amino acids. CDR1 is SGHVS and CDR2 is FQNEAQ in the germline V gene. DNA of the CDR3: TGTGCCAGCAGCCCTAGACAGGGGGTAGGGGAGCTGTTTTTT. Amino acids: CASSPRQGVGELFF.

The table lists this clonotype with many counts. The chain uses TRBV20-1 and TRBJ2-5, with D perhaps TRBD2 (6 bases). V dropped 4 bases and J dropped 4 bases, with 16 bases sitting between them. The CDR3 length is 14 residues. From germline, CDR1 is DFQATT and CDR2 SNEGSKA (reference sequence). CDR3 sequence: CSAKGLPGRETQYF. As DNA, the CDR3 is TGCAGTGCTAAGGGACTGCCAGGGAGAGAGACCCAGTACTTC.

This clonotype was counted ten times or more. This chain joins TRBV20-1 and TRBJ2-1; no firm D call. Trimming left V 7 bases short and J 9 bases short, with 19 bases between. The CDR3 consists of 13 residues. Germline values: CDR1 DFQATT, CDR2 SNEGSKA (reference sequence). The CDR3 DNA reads TGCAGTGTCATAGGCCCCCCATTGGGTGAGCAGTTCTTC. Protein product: CSVIGPPLGEQFF.